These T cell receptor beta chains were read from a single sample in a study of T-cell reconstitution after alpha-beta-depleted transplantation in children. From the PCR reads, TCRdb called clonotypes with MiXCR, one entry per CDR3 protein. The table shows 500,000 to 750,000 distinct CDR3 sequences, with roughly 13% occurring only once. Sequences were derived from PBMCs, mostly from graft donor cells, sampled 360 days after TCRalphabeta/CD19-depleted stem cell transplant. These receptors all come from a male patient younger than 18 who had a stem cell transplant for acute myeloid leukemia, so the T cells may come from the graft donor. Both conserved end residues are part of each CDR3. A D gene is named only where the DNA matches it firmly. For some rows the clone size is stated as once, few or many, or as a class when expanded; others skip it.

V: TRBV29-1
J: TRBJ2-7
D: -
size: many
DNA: TGCAGCGTTGAAGTTGGCGTCGAGCAGTACTTC
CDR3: CSVEVGVEQYF

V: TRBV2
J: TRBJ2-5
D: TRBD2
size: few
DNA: TGTGCCAGCAGTAATAGACTAGCGGGAGGGCAAGAGACCCAGTACTTC
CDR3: CASSNRLAGGQETQYF

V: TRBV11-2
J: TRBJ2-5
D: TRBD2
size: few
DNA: TGTGCCAGCAGCTTAGAGTCAGCGGGAGGGCTCGGGGAGACCCAGTACTTC
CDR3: CASSLESAGGLGETQYF

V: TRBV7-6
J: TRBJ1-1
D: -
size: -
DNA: TGTGCCAGCGCCCGGGACGGCCTCACTGAAGCTTTCTTT
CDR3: CASARDGLTEAFF

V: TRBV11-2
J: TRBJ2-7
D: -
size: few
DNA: TGTGCCAGCAGCTATAGGGGTCTTGGGATCGGGCCCTCCTACGAGCAGTACTTC
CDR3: CASSYRGLGIGPSYEQYF

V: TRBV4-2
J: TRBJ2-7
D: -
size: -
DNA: TGTGCCAGCAGCCCCAAGGGCAACTACGAGCAGTACTTC
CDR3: CASSPKGNYEQYF

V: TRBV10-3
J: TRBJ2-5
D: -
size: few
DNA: TGTGCCATCAGTGCCGTCAAGTGGGAGACCCAGTACTTC
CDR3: CAISAVKWETQYF

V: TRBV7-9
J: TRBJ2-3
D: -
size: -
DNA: TGTGCCAGCAGCCCTCCAAATGCAGGGATTCTCACAGATACGCAGTATTTT
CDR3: CASSPPNAGILTDTQYF

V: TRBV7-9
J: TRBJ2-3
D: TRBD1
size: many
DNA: TGTGCCAGCAGCTTAAACGACAGGGGCCCTAGCACAGATACGCAGTATTTT
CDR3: CASSLNDRGPSTDTQYF

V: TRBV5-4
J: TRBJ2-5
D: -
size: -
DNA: TGTGCCAGCAGCTCCGGGCCCCCAGAGACCCAGTACTTC
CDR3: CASSSGPPETQYF

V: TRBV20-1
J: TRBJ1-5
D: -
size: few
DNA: TGCAGTGCTGTACCTCCAGGTGCTATTAGCAATCAGCCCCAGCATTTT
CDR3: CSAVPPGAISNQPQHF

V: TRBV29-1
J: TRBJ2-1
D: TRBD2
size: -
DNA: TGCAGCGTCGCTGCGGGAGGGCCCGATGAGCAGTTCTTC
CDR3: CSVAAGGPDEQFF

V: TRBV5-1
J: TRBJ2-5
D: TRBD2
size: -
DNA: TGCGCCAGCAGCTTGGCTAGCGGGATGGAGACCCAGTACTTC
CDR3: CASSLASGMETQYF

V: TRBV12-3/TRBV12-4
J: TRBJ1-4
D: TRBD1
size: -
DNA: TGTGCCAGCAGTCCTGGACAGGGCCCGATTAATGAAAAACTGTTTTTT
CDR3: CASSPGQGPINEKLFF

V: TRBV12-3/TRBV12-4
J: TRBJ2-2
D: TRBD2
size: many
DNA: TGTGCCAGCAGTTTAGCGAGTCCGGGGGGGCTAAACACCGGGGAGCTGTTTTTT
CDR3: CASSLASPGGLNTGELFF

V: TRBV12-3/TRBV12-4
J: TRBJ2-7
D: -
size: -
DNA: TGTGCCAGCAGTCCGGGTCCGTCAACCTACGAGCAGTACTTC
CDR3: CASSPGPSTYEQYF

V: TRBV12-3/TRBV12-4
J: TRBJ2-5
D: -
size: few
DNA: TGTGCCAGCAGTTTGATTGCAGTCGAAGAGACCCAGTACTTC
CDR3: CASSLIAVEETQYF

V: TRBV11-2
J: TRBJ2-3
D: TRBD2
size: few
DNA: TGTGCCAGCAGTCCTGGCGGCGGGAGGGATGGCACAGATACGCAGTATTTT
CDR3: CASSPGGGRDGTDTQYF

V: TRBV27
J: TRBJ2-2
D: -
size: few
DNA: TGTGCCAGCAGTAAGGGGGTCCGTGGCACCGGGGAGCTGTTTTTT
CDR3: CASSKGVRGTGELFF

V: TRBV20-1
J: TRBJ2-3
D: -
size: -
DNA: TGCAGTTCCAGGCTCGGCGATACGCAGTATTTT
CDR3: CSSRLGDTQYF

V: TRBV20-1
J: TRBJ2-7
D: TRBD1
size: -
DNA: TGCAGTGCTAGTTCCCTCCGGGGACAGAACACCTACGAGCAGTACTTC
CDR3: CSASSLRGQNTYEQYF

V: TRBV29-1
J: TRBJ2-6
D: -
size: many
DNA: TGCAGCGTTGAAGAAAATCCTTCTGGGGCCAACGTCCTGACTTTC
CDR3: CSVEENPSGANVLTF

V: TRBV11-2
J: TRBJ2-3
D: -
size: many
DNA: TGTGCCAGCAGCTCTCGGGGGGCGGGCCCAGATACGCAGTATTTT
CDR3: CASSSRGAGPDTQYF

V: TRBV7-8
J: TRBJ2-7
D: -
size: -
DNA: TGTGCCAGCAGCTTAGCGCTCAGGGCCTCCTACGAGCAGTACTTC
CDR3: CASSLALRASYEQYF

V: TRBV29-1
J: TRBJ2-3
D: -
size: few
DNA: TGCAGCGTTGTTGGGCATGGCACAGATACGCAGTATTTT
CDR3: CSVVGHGTDTQYF

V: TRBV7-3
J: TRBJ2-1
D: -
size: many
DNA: TGTGCCAGCAGCTGGGACTCCTACAATGAGCAGTTCTTC
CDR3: CASSWDSYNEQFF

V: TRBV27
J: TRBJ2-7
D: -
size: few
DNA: TGTGCCAGCAGTCCCCCTCAGGTCCCCTACGAGCAGTACTTC
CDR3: CASSPPQVPYEQYF

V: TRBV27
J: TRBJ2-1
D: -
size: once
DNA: TGTGCCAGCTTAACTACAGGGAACTACTACAATGAGCAGTTCTTC
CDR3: CASLTTGNYYNEQFF

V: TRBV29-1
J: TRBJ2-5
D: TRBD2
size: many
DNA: TGCAGCGTTGACCGGGGGGGGTCCGAGACCCAGTACTTC
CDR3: CSVDRGGSETQYF

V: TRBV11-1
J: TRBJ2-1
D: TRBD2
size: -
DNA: TGTGCCAGCAGCTCACCGGGACTAGCAGTAAATGAGCAGTTCTTC
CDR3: CASSSPGLAVNEQFF

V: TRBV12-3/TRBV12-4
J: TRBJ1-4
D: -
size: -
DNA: TGTGCCAGCACCCTCATGGGGGAGGCGGAAAAACTGTTTTTT
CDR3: CASTLMGEAEKLFF

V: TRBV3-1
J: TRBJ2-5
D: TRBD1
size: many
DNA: TGTGCCAGCAGCCAAGTGGTGGGGACAGTGACCCAGTACTTC
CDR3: CASSQVVGTVTQYF

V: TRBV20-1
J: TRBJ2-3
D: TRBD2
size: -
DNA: TGCAGTGCCCGGGGGACTACCCCAGATACGCAGTATTTT
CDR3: CSARGTTPDTQYF

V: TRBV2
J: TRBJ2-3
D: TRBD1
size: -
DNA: TGTGCCAGCAGGGGTCCGGGACAGGGAAGGACAGATACGCAGTATTTT
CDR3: CASRGPGQGRTDTQYF

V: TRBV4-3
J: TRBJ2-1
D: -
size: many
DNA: TGCGCCAGCAGCCCCTCCCTAGCGCGCTCCTACAATGAGCAGTTCTTC
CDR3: CASSPSLARSYNEQFF

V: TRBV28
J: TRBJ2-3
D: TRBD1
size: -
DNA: TGTGCCACCGGACAGGGCGGGGATACGCAGTATTTT
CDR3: CATGQGGDTQYF

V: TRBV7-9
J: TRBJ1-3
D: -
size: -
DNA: TGTGCCAGCAGCTCGAGCCGGGACCCACGAAACACCATATATTTT
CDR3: CASSSSRDPRNTIYF

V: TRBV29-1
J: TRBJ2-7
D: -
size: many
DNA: TGCAGCGCTGGGAGTTATTACGAGCAGTACTTC
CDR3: CSAGSYYEQYF

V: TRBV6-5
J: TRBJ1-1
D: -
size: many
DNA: TGTGCCAGCAGTAGGGGGTCGATGAACACTGAAGCTTTCTTT
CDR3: CASSRGSMNTEAFF

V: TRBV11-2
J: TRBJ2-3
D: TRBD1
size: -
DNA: TGTGCCAGCAGCTTATTGGGACAGGGAACAGATACGCAGTATTTT
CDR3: CASSLLGQGTDTQYF

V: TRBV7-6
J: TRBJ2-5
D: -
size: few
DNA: TGTGCCAGCAGCTCCTCCCCGACAGTTTACCCTGGGGGGACCCAGTACTTC
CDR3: CASSSSPTVYPGGTQYF

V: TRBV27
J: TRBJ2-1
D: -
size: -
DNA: TGTGCCAGCAGTTTCGGCGGGATGGTCGATGAGCAGTTCTTC
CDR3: CASSFGGMVDEQFF

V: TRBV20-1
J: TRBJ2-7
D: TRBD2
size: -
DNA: TGCAGTGCCCCCCCGGGAGGTTACTCCTACGAGCAGTACTTC
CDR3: CSAPPGGYSYEQYF

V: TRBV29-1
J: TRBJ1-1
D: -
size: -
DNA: TGCAGCGTTGTGAGGGGTGCGAACACTGAAGCTTTCTTT
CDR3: CSVVRGANTEAFF